Presented here are 10 T cell receptor beta chains from one specimen sequenced in a study of T cell changes during pregnancy in multiple sclerosis. This table comes from immunoSEQ multiplex PCR, and its TCRdb copy is limited to in-frame clones, with some not included. The table includes 55,000 to 75,000 clones, 75% to 95% detected once. The sequences come from peripheral blood, collected in the third trimester of pregnancy. These receptors all come from a female donor in good health, enrolled as a control in a pregnancy study.

This clone was detected a few times. The CDR3 here is CASSIGAGATYNEQFF. The CDR3 nucleotides read TGTGCCAGTAGTATAGGGGCGGGGGCCACCTACAATGAGCAGTTCTTC. This chain connects TRBV19 to TRBJ2-1; possible D gene TRBD2, 7 bases. Trimming removed 1 base at V and 2 bases at J, with 12 bases between. The CDR3 is 16 amino acids. In germline, CDR1 is LNHDA, CDR2 SQIVND (reference sequence).

J is TRBJ1-6 and V is TRBV19, with D possibly TRBD1 on 5 matching bases. With 0 bases removed from V and 7 bases from J, the gap between germline ends came to 10 bases. The CDR3 runs to 15 residues. Looked up from germline, CDR1 is LNHDA and CDR2 is SQIVND (reference sequence). The CDR3 region is CASSIDFGGNSPLHF. The CDR3 region has the DNA TGTGCCAGTAGTATAGATTTCGGGGGAAATTCACCCCTCCACTTT.

The chain combines TRBV10-3 with TRBJ2-3; D is unresolved. The CDR3 runs 10 residues. The V gene lost 8 bases and the J gene lost 5 bases, with 5 bases spanning the gap. Germline values: CDR1 ENHRY, CDR2 SYGVKD. This CDR3 is CAIGQDTQYF. CDR3 DNA: TGTGCCATCGGCCAAGATACGCAGTATTTT.

This clone occurred once. The chain joins TRBV9 to TRBJ1-1, with D tentatively TRBD1 (5 bases). Trimming removed 0 bases at V and 6 bases at J, with 15 bases between. The CDR3 is 15 residues long. Germline lookup yields CDR1 SGDLS and CDR2 YYNGEE. The CDR3 spells CASSVGGGGAAEAFF. CDR3 DNA: TGTGCCAGCAGCGTAGGAGGAGGAGGGGCGGCTGAAGCTTTCTTT.

The rearrangement links TRBV19 to TRBJ1-2; TRBD1 might be the D (6 bases). The CDR3 loop spans 14 amino acids. Germline V lookup: CDR1 LNHDA, CDR2 SQIVND (reference sequence). V shed 5 bases and J shed 8 bases, with 18 bases lying between them. The CDR3 DNA reads as TGTGCCAGTAGTCCCGCAGGGGCCCCCTGGGGCTACACCTTC. Its protein product is CASSPAGAPWGYTF.

The chain has TRBV7-9 and TRBJ2-2; 9 bases are a match to TRBD1. Germline CDR1 reads SEHNR; CDR2 reads FQNEAQ (reference sequence). J lost 5 bases, V lost 4 bases, and 8 bases had no gene match. The CDR3 contains 16 residues. CDR3 coding DNA: TGTGCCAGCAGCTCTAGGGCCGGGACAGGGACCGGGGAGCTGTTTTTT. Its protein is CASSSRAGTGTGELFF. The full variable domain, its missing parts supplied by reference TRBV7-9 and TRBJ2-2, is DTGVSQNPRHKITKRGQNVTFRCDPISEHNRLYWYRQTLGQGPEFLTYFQNEAQLEKSRLLSDRFSAERPKGSFSTLEIQRTEQGDSAMYLCASSSRAGTGTGELFFGEGSRLTVL.

V gene TRBV6-6 combines with J gene TRBJ1-1, with D perhaps TRBD1 (6 bases). Trimming removed 0 bases from V and 1 base from J, with 12 bases in between. Germline V gene data show CDR1 as MNHNY and CDR2 as SVGAGI (reference sequence). The CDR3 runs 16 residues. CDR3 sequence: CASSYSKDRTNTEAFF. CDR3 sequence (DNA): TGTGCCAGCAGTTACTCGAAGGACAGAACGAACACTGAAGCTTTCTTT.

This clone showed up just a few times. This rearrangement joins TRBV19 to TRBJ1-1, with a tentative D call TRBD1 (5 bases). The CDR3 spans 14 residues. Trimming stripped 4 bases from V and 2 bases from J, with 11 bases between. Germline CDR1 is LNHDA and CDR2 is SQIVND (reference sequence). The CDR3, as DNA: TGTGCCAGTAGTAGGGGCATCCAAAACACTGAAGCTTTCTTT. Protein: CASSRGIQNTEAFF.

The rearrangement joins TRBV6-6 to TRBJ2-1, with 9 bases lining up with TRBD2. The CDR3 sequence is 16 residues long. The junction had 9 bases not matched to a gene; V was cut back by 4 bases and J by 5 bases. Germline V gene data show CDR1 as MNHNY and CDR2 as SVGAGI (reference sequence). This CDR3 reads CASSFPYLAGNNEQFF. The CDR3 DNA reads as TGTGCCAGCAGTTTCCCCTACCTAGCGGGGAACAATGAGCAGTTCTTC.

This clone was recorded only once. The chain recombines TRBV25-1 with TRBJ2-7, with 10 bases aligning to TRBD1. The CDR3 sequence is 18 residues long. The V gene's germline CDR1 is MGHDK and CDR2 SYGVNS. Trimming took 3 bases from V and 0 from J; bases not matched to a gene: 11. The CDR3 is CASSDSNSGTGASYEQYF. The CDR3 DNA follows: TGTGCCAGCAGTGATTCTAACTCCGGGACAGGGGCCTCCTACGAGCAGTACTTC.